Presented here are 27 T cell receptor beta chains from one specimen sequenced in a study of blood T cell repertoires in COVID-19. Only in-frame clones appear in the TCRdb table, and some are missing; sequencing was by immunoSEQ multiplex PCR. The sample holds approximately 61,000 clones, around four fifths seen once. The source material was peripheral blood. These receptors came from a man between 70 and 80 years old with acute or convalescent COVID-19.

V and J are TRBV2 and TRBJ2-2, with D perhaps matching TRBD2 (6 bases). Trimming left V 10 bases short and J 4 bases short, with 13 bases between. From germline, CDR1 is SNHLY and CDR2 FYNNEI. The CDR3 has 13 amino acids. CDR3 sequence: CATRTTPTGELFF. CDR3 nucleotide sequence: TGTGCCACCCGGACTACCCCCACCGGGGAGCTGTTTTTT.

This clone was observed a handful of times. The rearrangement joins TRBV19 to TRBJ1-3; D remains unclear. The CDR3 totals 16 residues. Germline V CDR1 and CDR2: LNHDA, SQIVND (reference sequence). The ends were cut back, 0 bases at V and 0 bases at J, with 9 bases in the middle. In nucleotides, the CDR3 is TGTGCCAGTAGTATAGATCGCGGCAGCTCTGGAAACACCATATATTTT. Protein product: CASSIDRGSSGNTIYF.

This chain links TRBV19 with TRBJ2-5, with 11 bases lining up with TRBD1. This CDR3 has 14 amino acids. CDR1 is LNHDA, CDR2 SQIVND, per germline (reference sequence). Trimming at V came to 6 bases and at J to 5 bases, leaving 5 bases not matched to a gene. The CDR3: CASRRTGGRETQYF. The CDR3 bases are TGTGCCAGTAGGAGGACAGGGGGCAGGGAGACCCAGTACTTC.

This clone came up once. V gene TRBV5-4 combines with J gene TRBJ2-5; 8 positions match TRBD2. V shed 4 bases and J 5 bases; nucleotides not matched to a gene: 7. The CDR3 contains 14 residues. CDR1 and CDR2 from the germline V gene are SGHNT and YYREEE (reference sequence). CDR3 region: CASSPGVAGETQYF. The DNA of the CDR3 is TGTGCCAGCAGCCCCGGGGTAGCGGGGGAGACCCAGTACTTC.

CDR3 DNA: TGCGCCAGCAGCTTGGGACAGGGGAGCCCAGATACGCAGTATTTT. Translating gives CASSLGQGSPDTQYF. This sequence joins TRBV5-1 and TRBJ2-3, with 8 positions matching TRBD1. J was trimmed by 4 bases and V by 0 bases; bases with no gene match: 4. This CDR3 contains 15 residues. Germline-derived CDR1 and CDR2 are SGHRS and YFSETQ.

The DNA of the CDR3 is TGCGCCAGCAGCCGATTTCAATCCGGGACAGGTTCTGAGGCCCAGCATTTT. This gives the protein CASSRFQSGTGSEAQHF. The V gene is TRBV4-1, the J gene TRBJ1-5; TRBD1 agrees at 8 bases. The germline V gene has CDR1 MGHRA and CDR2 YSYEKL. There are 17 residues in the CDR3. Germline trimming cut 4 bases from V and 11 bases from J; bases unmatched to any gene: 19.

This chain links TRBV11-2 with TRBJ1-1, with a weak D call TRBD1 (6 bases). CDR1 is SGHAT and CDR2 is FQNNGV in the germline V gene. V was shortened by 8 bases and J by 1 base, with 11 bases between the two germline ends. The CDR3 has 13 amino acids. The CDR3 sequence: CASGGQPNTEAFF. Written as DNA, the CDR3 is TGTGCCAGCGGCGGACAGCCGAACACTGAAGCTTTCTTT.

The V call is TRBV7-9, the J call TRBJ1-5; the D gene is possibly TRBD1 (5 bases). The CDR3 contains 17 residues. CDR1 and CDR2 (germline): SEHNR, FQNEAQ (reference sequence). The V end lost 5 bases, the J end lost 2 bases, and 19 bases lay between the germline ends. CDR3 sequence: CASSPLVGGDGNQPQHF. The CDR3 nucleotides read TGTGCCAGCAGCCCCCTCGTAGGAGGGGACGGCAATCAGCCCCAGCATTTT. Complete variable domain (other parts from reference TRBV7-9 and TRBJ1-5): DTGVSQNPRHKITKRGQNVTFRCDPISEHNRLYWYRQTLGQGPEFLTYFQNEAQLEKSRLLSDRFSAERPKGSFSTLEIQRTEQGDSAMYLCASSPLVGGDGNQPQHFGDGTRLSIL.

The chain links TRBV6-5 to TRBJ1-5, with TRBD1 identical over 8 bases. The V gene's germline CDR1 is MNHEY and CDR2 SVGAGI. J gave up 2 bases and V 6 bases, and 6 bases lay outside the gene matches. This CDR3 comprises 15 residues. CDR3 loop: CASSSGGAGNQPQHF. CDR3 bases: TGTGCCAGCAGCTCAGGGGGCGCGGGCAATCAGCCCCAGCATTTT.

This clone was observed a few times. V is TRBV11-2 and J is TRBJ1-5; no definite D call. Germline lookup yields CDR1 SGHAT and CDR2 FQNNGV. Trimming stripped 3 bases from V and 0 bases from J, with 9 bases between. CDR3 length: 15 amino acids. The CDR3 sequence: CASSFTGNSNQPQHF. DNA for the CDR3: TGTGCCAGCAGCTTCACGGGAAATAGCAATCAGCCCCAGCATTTT.

For the CDR3, the DNA is TGTGCCAGCAGCCCGGGACTGGGCAATGAGCAGTTCTTC. This encodes CASSPGLGNEQFF. V and J are TRBV11-3 and TRBJ2-1; tentative D call: TRBD2 (6 bases). Deletions cut 5 bases from V and 6 bases from J, with 11 bases between. The CDR3 extends over 13 amino acids. Germline V lookup: CDR1 SGHNT, CDR2 YENEEA.

In this sample, this clone turned up once. The chain has TRBV29-1 and TRBJ2-1, with a tentative D call TRBD1 (6 bases). Trimming stripped 6 bases from V and 4 bases from J, with 13 bases between. This CDR3 is built from 13 residues. Per germline, CDR1 SQVTM and CDR2 ANQGSEA. CDR3 sequence: CSVALTGYNEQFF. The CDR3 region has the DNA TGCAGCGTCGCTTTGACAGGTTACAATGAGCAGTTCTTC.

The chain links TRBV9 to TRBJ2-1; 8 bases map to TRBD1. Per germline, CDR1 SGDLS and CDR2 YYNGEE. The length of the CDR3 is 14 residues. V shed 4 bases and J 7 bases; nucleotides not matched to a gene: 7. CDR3 amino acids: CASSPRTGRNEQFF. In DNA, the CDR3 is TGTGCCAGCAGCCCTCGGACAGGGAGGAATGAGCAGTTCTTC.

The CDR3 loop reads CASSIMSASGYEQYF. Here the CDR3 DNA reads TGTGCCAGTAGTATAATGTCGGCCTCGGGCTACGAGCAGTACTTC. The V call is TRBV19, the J call TRBJ2-7, with D uncertain. Trimming shortened V by 2 bases and J by 3 bases, and 14 bases separated the two germline ends. The CDR3 contains 15 residues. CDR1 is LNHDA, CDR2 SQIVND, per germline (reference sequence).

In DNA form, the CDR3 reads TGCGCCAGCAGCTTGGGGGCACAGGGGGCTTATGAAAAACTGTTTTTT. Translated, it gives CASSLGAQGAYEKLFF. This sequence joins TRBV5-1 and TRBJ1-4; TRBD1 matches at 9 bases. Looked up from germline, CDR1 is SGHRS and CDR2 is YFSETQ. The CDR3 is 16 residues long. With 0 bases clipped from V and 6 bases from J, the junction kept 6 bases outside the gene matches.

This sequence joins TRBV12-3 or TRBV12-4 and TRBJ2-3, with 9 bases lining up with TRBD1. CDR3 length: 12 residues. Unmatched junction bases numbered 2, after V lost 5 bases and J lost 8 bases. The CDR3 region is CASSPDRGTQYF. The CDR3 DNA is TGTGCCAGCAGTCCGGACAGGGGTACGCAGTATTTT.

The chain combines TRBV5-1 with TRBJ1-2; 7 nucleotides match TRBD1. Trimming at V came to 2 bases and at J to 0 bases, leaving 7 bases not matched to a gene. Per the germline V gene, CDR1 is SGHRS and CDR2 is YFSETQ. The CDR3 runs 16 residues. CDR3 region: CASSFQTGTANYGYTF. The CDR3 bases are TGCGCCAGCAGCTTTCAAACCGGGACAGCTAACTATGGCTACACCTTC. The full variable domain, rest sourced from reference TRBV5-1 and TRBJ1-2, is KAGVTQTPRYLIKTRGQQVTLSCSPISGHRSVSWYQQTPGQGLQFLFEYFSETQRNKGNFPGRFSGRQFSNSRSEMNVSTLELGDSALYLCASSFQTGTANYGYTFGSGTRLTVV.

The chain combines TRBV28 with TRBJ2-1; no clear D. The CDR3 is 13 amino acids. Looked up from germline, CDR1 is MDHEN and CDR2 is SYDVKM. Deletions cut 7 bases from V and 2 bases from J, with 9 bases between. CDR3 nucleotides: TGTGCCAGCACCTTGTCCCCCTACAATGAGCAGTTCTTC. Translated, it gives CASTLSPYNEQFF.

This chain uses TRBV5-4 with TRBJ1-6; TRBD1 matches at 7 bases. The CDR3 consists of 14 residues. Germline V gives CDR1 SGHNT, CDR2 YYREEE (reference sequence). Unmatched junction bases numbered 5, after V lost 4 bases and J lost 7 bases. The CDR3 DNA is TGTGCCAGCAGCCGCGGACAGGACAATTCACCCCTCCACTTT. Translated, it gives CASSRGQDNSPLHF.

This clone was detected only a few times. This sequence joins TRBV5-1 and TRBJ1-2, with 7 bases aligning to TRBD1. The CDR3 length is 15 residues. The germline V gene has CDR1 SGHRS and CDR2 YFSETQ. Trimming cost V 0 bases and J 0 bases; bases outside gene matches: 2. CDR3 DNA: TGCGCCAGCAGCTTGGGCGGGACAGCTAACTATGGCTACACCTTC. Protein: CASSLGGTANYGYTF.

The genes are TRBV5-1 and TRBJ1-5; TRBD1 agrees at 8 bases. Germline values: CDR1 SGHRS, CDR2 YFSETQ. The CDR3 contains 14 residues. With 4 bases clipped from V and 8 bases from J, the junction kept 8 bases outside the gene matches. DNA for the CDR3: TGCGCCAGCAGCCCCGCAGGGGGCCCAGAGCCCCAGCATTTT. Its protein is CASSPAGGPEPQHF.

This clone was recorded a few times. The CDR3 is CASSGVEGASGANVLTF. CDR3 coding DNA: TGCGCCAGCAGCGGCGTCGAGGGGGCTTCTGGGGCCAACGTCCTGACTTTC. The gene calls are TRBV5-1 and TRBJ2-6; 7 nucleotides align to TRBD1. Germline lookup yields CDR1 SGHRS and CDR2 YFSETQ. The CDR3 consists of 17 residues. V lost 4 bases and J lost 1; bases outside the gene matches: 8. The variable domain in full, with the rest retrieved from reference TRBV5-1 and TRBJ2-6, is KAGVTQTPRYLIKTRGQQVTLSCSPISGHRSVSWYQQTPGQGLQFLFEYFSETQRNKGNFPGRFSGRQFSNSRSEMNVSTLELGDSALYLCASSGVEGASGANVLTFGAGSRLTVL.

The gene calls are TRBV6-4 and TRBJ1-1, with a possible D match to TRBD1 (5 bases). The CDR3 spans 13 residues. V dropped 3 bases and J dropped 5 bases, with 10 bases sitting between them. CDR1 and CDR2 from the germline V gene are MRHNA and SNTAGT. In nucleotides, the CDR3 is TGTGCCAGCAGTGAAGGGGATGGGACTGAAGCTTTCTTT. Protein sequence: CASSEGDGTEAFF.

This chain uses TRBV10-3 with TRBJ2-3, with 8 bases lining up with TRBD2. V was clipped by 10 bases and J by 0 bases; unmatched bases: 3. CDR3 length: 13 residues. Germline V gives CDR1 ENHRY, CDR2 SYGVKD. The CDR3 bases are TGTGCCACGGGACTAGGAAGCACAGATACGCAGTATTTT. This translates into CATGLGSTDTQYF.

The chain couples TRBV2 to TRBJ2-7; D may be TRBD1 (5 bases). V lost 1 base to trimming and J lost 1 base, with 11 bases between them. The CDR3 consists of 15 residues. CDR1 is SNHLY, CDR2 FYNNEI, per germline. For the CDR3, the DNA is TGTGCCAGCAGTGAAGGCAGGGCCCGGTCCTACGAGCAGTACTTC. Its translation: CASSEGRARSYEQYF.

This clone has just a few counts. The rearrangement links TRBV14 to TRBJ2-2; 7 positions agree with TRBD2. The ends lost 4 bases at V and 6 bases at J; junction bases unmatched: 20. Germline values: CDR1 SGHDN, CDR2 FVKESK. CDR3 length: 19 amino acids. The CDR3 loop reads CASSPRKANRGEGPGELFF. CDR3 in DNA: TGTGCCAGCAGCCCGAGAAAAGCGAATCGCGGGGAGGGGCCCGGGGAGCTGTTTTTT.

The CDR3 bases are TGTGCCAGCAGTCTGACAGGGAATAAGGCCAAAAACATTCAGTACTTC. Its translation is CASSLTGNKAKNIQYF. This chain joins TRBV28 and TRBJ2-4; the match to TRBD1 covers 7 bases. The CDR3 runs 16 residues. Germline CDR1 is MDHEN and CDR2 is SYDVKM. The V and J ends lost 5 bases and 1 base, in that order; junction bases with no gene match: 8.